The 30 T cell receptor beta chains below come from one sample, sequenced in a study of T cell repertoires in cytomegalovirus infection. These receptors have no identified antigens. TCRdb reprocessed the reads via MiXCR and lists one record per CDR3 protein. Counted here are fewer than 650,000 distinct CDR3 sequences, under 45% occurring once; the ten biggest clones make up more than 40%. Sequences were derived from cultured PBMCs, sampled from culture after CMV antigen stimulation. The receptors stem from a human donor in good health (CMV status not recorded). Some clones in this sample may be carry-over from other donors' samples.

J is TRBJ1-2 and V is TRBV5-1; no definite D call. CDR1 and CDR2 from the germline V gene are SGHRS and YFSETQ. Trimming shortened V by 4 bases and J by 8 bases, and 18 bases separated the two germline ends. This CDR3 has 14 residues. The CDR3 spells CASSPGIRGGGYTF. Here the CDR3 DNA reads TGCGCCAGCAGCCCGGGGATCCGGGGAGGAGGCTACACCTTC. The whole variable domain, remainder taken from reference TRBV5-1 and TRBJ1-2, is KAGVTQTPRYLIKTRGQQVTLSCSPISGHRSVSWYQQTPGQGLQFLFEYFSETQRNKGNFPGRFSGRQFSNSRSEMNVSTLELGDSALYLCASSPGIRGGGYTFGSGTRLTVV.

As for this clonotype: Without the conserved terminal phenylalanine or tryptophan, this CDR3 likely stems from a read error. The chain links TRBV7-8 to TRBJ2-7, with D uncertain. CDR1 and CDR2 from the germline V gene are SGHVS and FQNEAQ. Trimming shortened V by 1 base and J by 4 bases, and 8 bases separated the two germline ends. There are 13 residues in the CDR3. The CDR3 DNA is TGTGCCAGCAGCTTAGACACATTATACGAGCAGTACTTA. Translation gives CASSLDTLYEQYL.

The CDR3 loop reads CASTSGQGYTDTQYF. Written as DNA, the CDR3 is TGTGCCAGCACATCGGGACAGGGGTACACAGATACGCAGTATTTT. The J gene is TRBJ2-3, the V gene TRBV28; TRBD1 agrees at 10 bases. Germline assignment: CDR1 MDHEN and CDR2 SYDVKM. V lost 7 bases to trimming and J lost 2 bases; unmatched junction nucleotides: 6. The CDR3 extends over 15 amino acids.

The chain recombines TRBV20-1 with TRBJ2-1, with TRBD1 matching 11 bases. The CDR3 totals 14 residues. Germline V gene sequence: CDR1 DFQATT, CDR2 SNEGSKA (reference sequence). V trimming: 4 bases; J trimming: 7 bases; junction bases outside the gene matches: 6. CDR3 nucleotides: TGCAGTGCTACCGCCGGGACAGGGGGGAATGAGCAGTTCTTC. This codes for CSATAGTGGNEQFF.

The chain joins TRBV2 to TRBJ2-5, with 14 bases matching TRBD2. The V gene's germline CDR1 is SNHLY and CDR2 FYNNEI. This CDR3 comprises 17 residues. J lost 3 bases, V lost 8 bases, and 11 bases had no gene match. The CDR3 sequence is CASRVGLAGGREETQYF. The CDR3 bases are TGTGCCAGCCGCGTCGGACTAGCGGGAGGACGAGAAGAGACCCAGTACTTC. Full variable domain (outside the CDR3, taken from reference TRBV2 and TRBJ2-5): EPEVTQTPSHQVTQMGQEVILRCVPISNHLYFYWYRQILGQKVEFLVSFYNNEISEKSEIFDDQFSVERPDGSNFTLKIRSTKLEDSAMYFCASRVGLAGGREETQYFGPGTRLLVL.

The chain couples TRBV7-6 to TRBJ1-6, with 9 nucleotides matching TRBD1. CDR1 and CDR2 from the germline V gene are SGHVS and FNYEAQ. Unmatched junction bases numbered 7, after V lost 5 bases and J lost 8 bases. The CDR3 totals 15 residues. CDR3 region: CASSATGTGYSPLHF. CDR3 nucleotide sequence: TGTGCCAGCAGCGCTACCGGGACAGGGTATTCACCCCTCCACTTT.

This clonotype has only a few counts. The chain joins TRBV7-6 to TRBJ2-5; 11 positions agree with TRBD2. Germline V gives CDR1 SGHVS, CDR2 FNYEAQ. V lost 5 bases to trimming and J lost 4 bases; unmatched junction nucleotides: 9. The CDR3 extends over 16 amino acids. Here the CDR3 reads CASSDYSGRAGETQYF. CDR3 sequence (DNA): TGTGCCAGCAGCGACTATAGCGGGAGGGCCGGAGAGACCCAGTACTTC.

The J gene is TRBJ1-5, the V gene TRBV20-1, with 7 bases identical to TRBD1. The germline V gene has CDR1 DFQATT and CDR2 SNEGSKA (reference sequence). The length of the CDR3 is 15 residues. V shed 6 bases and J 3 bases; nucleotides not matched to a gene: 11. In DNA form, the CDR3 reads TGCAGTGCGAGGACTGGGGACAGATTCAATCAGCCCCAGCATTTT. Amino acids: CSARTGDRFNQPQHF.

The chain recombines TRBV7-9 with TRBJ2-1; D is unresolved. CDR1 is SEHNR and CDR2 is FQNEAQ in the germline V gene (reference sequence). Trimming removed 6 bases at V and 6 bases at J, with 12 bases between. The CDR3 contains 13 residues. The CDR3 reads CASSPNHFNEQFF. DNA of the CDR3: TGTGCCAGCAGTCCCAATCACTTCAATGAGCAGTTCTTC.

V usage is TRBV6-1 and J usage is TRBJ1-3, with D unresolved. This CDR3 region has 14 residues. The V end was cut by 0 bases, the J end by 3 bases, with 6 bases between. Germline CDR1 and CDR2: MNHNS and SASEGT. CDR3 bases: TGTGCCAGCAGTGAAGCGCCCCGTGGAAACACCATATATTTT. Amino acids: CASSEAPRGNTIYF.

This clonotype was picked up many times. This chain connects TRBV7-2 to TRBJ2-1; 11 bases agree with TRBD2. Looked up from germline, CDR1 is SGHTA and CDR2 is FQGNSA. This CDR3 region has 15 residues. J lost 5 bases, V lost 4 bases, and 4 bases had no gene match. The DNA for the CDR3 is TGTGCCAGCAGCTCTAGCGGGAGGTCTCACAATGAGCAGTTCTTC. Translating gives CASSSSGRSHNEQFF.

The rearrangement uses TRBV2 and TRBJ2-4; TRBD1 matches at 8 bases. The length of the CDR3 is 14 residues. CDR1 is SNHLY, CDR2 FYNNEI, per germline. Trimming cost V 4 bases and J 2 bases; bases outside gene matches: 1. The CDR3 sequence is CASSGTGTKNIQYF. DNA of the CDR3: TGTGCCAGCAGTGGGACAGGGACCAAAAACATTCAGTACTTC.

The chain links TRBV20-1 to TRBJ2-7; 8 bases agree with TRBD2. The CDR3 extends over 13 amino acids. V was pared by 3 bases and J by 4 bases, with 5 bases of the junction left unmatched. Germline V gives CDR1 DFQATT, CDR2 SNEGSKA (reference sequence). CDR3 coding DNA: TGCAGTGCTAGTACGGGGGGGATTTACGAGCAGTACTTC. Translation: CSASTGGIYEQYF.

The rearrangement joins TRBV7-9 to TRBJ2-1; 10 bases agree with TRBD1. Germline CDR1 and CDR2: SEHNR and FQNEAQ (reference sequence). CDR3 size: 15 residues. The junction had 9 bases not matched to a gene; V was cut back by 5 bases and J by 8 bases. CDR3 region: CASSRDRGGLDEQFF. The CDR3 DNA is TGTGCCAGCAGCCGGGACAGGGGCGGGCTAGATGAGCAGTTCTTC.

This clonotype has only a few counts. The gene calls are TRBV6-1 and TRBJ2-3, with 9 bases that match TRBD1. Germline values: CDR1 MNHNS, CDR2 SASEGT. CDR3 length equals 14 residues. Trimming at V came to 6 bases and at J to 4 bases, leaving 5 bases not matched to a gene. CDR3 DNA sequence: TGTGCCAGCAGGGGGACAGGGTGGCCAGATACGCAGTATTTT. It codes for CASRGTGWPDTQYF.

The table lists this clonotype with a few counts. The CDR3 DNA is TGTGCCACCAGCAGAGAGTCGGGACAAACCTACGAGCAGTACTTC. Translated, it gives CATSRESGQTYEQYF. This chain uses TRBV15 with TRBJ2-7, with TRBD1 as a possible D gene (6 bases). This CDR3 has 15 residues. Trimming left V 0 bases short and J 2 bases short, with 11 bases between. Germline lookup yields CDR1 LNHNV and CDR2 YYDKDF (reference sequence). Complete variable domain (other parts from reference TRBV15 and TRBJ2-7): DAMVIQNPRYQVTQFGKPVTLSCSQTLNHNVMYWYQQKSSQAPKLLFHYYDKDFNNEADTPDNFQSRRPNTSFCFLDIRSPGLGDTAMYLCATSRESGQTYEQYFGPGTRLTVT.

This rearrangement joins TRBV7-6 to TRBJ1-1; D is unresolved. The CDR3 is made up of 17 amino acids. Trimming removed 5 bases from V and 0 bases from J, with 19 bases in between. Germline lookup yields CDR1 SGHVS and CDR2 FNYEAQ. The chain's CDR3 is CASSPAPREFMNTEAFF. CDR3 DNA: TGTGCCAGCAGCCCCGCCCCGAGGGAGTTTATGAACACTGAAGCTTTCTTT.

The chain recombines TRBV25-1 with TRBJ2-7; D is uncertain. V lost 2 bases, J lost 4 bases, and 6 bases lay in between. The CDR3 spans 12 residues. Germline assignment: CDR1 MGHDK and CDR2 SYGVNS. Here the CDR3 reads CASSEDVYEQYF. Here the CDR3 DNA reads TGTGCCAGCAGTGAAGACGTATACGAGCAGTACTTC.

The J gene is TRBJ2-5, the V gene TRBV25-1, with 9 positions matching TRBD1. Germline assignment: CDR1 MGHDK and CDR2 SYGVNS. This CDR3 region has 11 residues. Unmatched junction bases numbered 6, after V lost 6 bases and J lost 13 bases. In DNA, the CDR3 is TGTGCCAGCAGAGCCGGGACAGGGTGGTACTTC. Its protein product is CASRAGTGWYF.

The V gene is TRBV19, the J gene TRBJ1-5; D uncertain. Per germline, CDR1 LNHDA and CDR2 SQIVND (reference sequence). The length of the CDR3 is 12 residues. V gave up 3 bases and J gave up 5 bases, with 5 bases separating them. The CDR3 DNA follows: TGTGCCAGTAGTATTGGGTATCAGCCCCAGCATTTT. Its translation: CASSIGYQPQHF.

This clonotype was seen only once. The CDR3 region is CASSGTGQGYEQYF. The DNA for the CDR3 is TGTGCCAGCAGCGGGACGGGACAAGGCTACGAGCAGTACTTC. The V call is TRBV5-6, the J call TRBJ2-7, with D perhaps matching TRBD1 (6 bases). The CDR3 has 14 amino acids. Between the trimmed V and J ends, which lost 4 bases and 3 bases, there was a span of 14 bases. The germline V gene has CDR1 SGHDT and CDR2 YYEEEE.

The chain joins TRBV7-2 to TRBJ2-5; D is perhaps TRBD2 (7 bases). Trimming removed 8 bases from V and 6 bases from J, with 19 bases in between. Germline lookup yields CDR1 SGHTA and CDR2 FQGNSA. This CDR3 contains 14 residues. The CDR3 DNA reads as TGTGCCAGCTATCGCCCGGGGGGCTTGCAGACCCAGTACTTC. Encoded protein: CASYRPGGLQTQYF.

The rearrangement joins TRBV6-4 to TRBJ2-1; D call uncertain. Looked up from germline, CDR1 is MRHNA and CDR2 is SNTAGT. Trimming took off 6 bases at V and 8 bases at J, with 20 bases between the two ends. CDR3 size: 15 residues. The CDR3 region has the DNA TGTGCCAGCAGCTCCCCTCCGCGACTCTTCTATGAGCAGTTCTTC. It is translated as CASSSPPRLFYEQFF.

The rearrangement links TRBV7-2 to TRBJ1-2; weak D call: TRBD1 (5 bases). The V gene's germline CDR1 is SGHTA and CDR2 FQGNSA. The CDR3 is 14 residues long. The germline V and J ends were trimmed by 5 bases and 2 bases, with 12 bases remaining between them. The DNA for the CDR3 is TGTGCCAGCAGCCCCCGGGACGGGAACTATGGCTACACCTTC. Translating gives CASSPRDGNYGYTF. The full variable domain, its missing parts supplied by reference TRBV7-2 and TRBJ1-2, is GAGVSQSPSNKVTEKGKDVELRCDPISGHTALYWYRQSLGQGLEFLIYFQGNSAPDKSGLPSDRFSAERTGGSVSTLTIQRTQQEDSAVYLCASSPRDGNYGYTFGSGTRLTVV.

This clonotype showed up just a few times. CDR3 in DNA: TGTGCCAGTAGTATGCAGCGGACCCCCACCGGGGAGCTGTTTTTT. Translation: CASSMQRTPTGELFF. This chain joins TRBV19 and TRBJ2-2, with D possibly being TRBD2 (5 bases). The CDR3 extends over 15 amino acids. Germline CDR1 is LNHDA and CDR2 is SQIVND (reference sequence). V lost 3 bases and J lost 4, with 12 bases in between.

This chain uses TRBV7-6 with TRBJ1-1; D ambiguous. The V gene's germline CDR1 is SGHVS and CDR2 FNYEAQ. The V gene lost 4 bases and the J gene lost 4 bases, with 4 bases spanning the gap. The CDR3 contains 11 residues. The CDR3 region has the DNA TGTGCCAGCAGCTCAACCACTGAAGCTTTCTTT. Translated, it gives CASSSTTEAFF.

This clonotype was observed at least ten times. CDR3 in amino acids: CASSRLAFSYNEQFF. The CDR3 bases are TGTGCCAGCAGCCGACTAGCGTTCTCCTACAATGAGCAGTTCTTC. V gene TRBV7-6 combines with J gene TRBJ2-1, with 8 bases fitting TRBD2. The CDR3 loop spans 15 amino acids. CDR1 and CDR2 (germline): SGHVS, FNYEAQ. Trimming cost V 5 bases and J 0 bases; bases outside gene matches: 3.

The chain recombines TRBV24-1 with TRBJ2-4; D is ambiguous. CDR3 length equals 15 residues. Germline CDR1 is KGHDR and CDR2 is SFDVKD. V was pared by 5 bases and J by 1 base, with 11 bases between. CDR3 DNA: TGTGCCACCAGTGCATACGAAGGGGCCAAAAACATTCAGTACTTC. This translates into CATSAYEGAKNIQYF.

This clonotype was detected only a few times. This chain connects TRBV7-2 to TRBJ2-7, with 9 bases aligning to TRBD1. J gave up 1 base and V 5 bases, and 6 bases lay outside the gene matches. CDR3 length equals 15 residues. CDR1 is SGHTA and CDR2 is FQGNSA in the germline V gene. The CDR3 spells CASSRTGAPSYEQYF. CDR3 sequence (DNA): TGTGCCAGCAGCCGGACAGGGGCACCATCCTACGAGCAGTACTTC.

This clonotype was counted a few times. The chain carries TRBV12-5 and TRBJ2-7; possible D gene TRBD2, 5 bases. The CDR3 consists of 12 residues. The V and J ends lost 2 bases and 5 bases respectively, with 7 bases between them. Germline CDR1 LGHNT, CDR2 FRNRAP. CDR3 sequence: CASGLLGDEQYF. The CDR3 region has the DNA TGTGCTAGTGGTTTGCTCGGGGACGAGCAGTACTTC.